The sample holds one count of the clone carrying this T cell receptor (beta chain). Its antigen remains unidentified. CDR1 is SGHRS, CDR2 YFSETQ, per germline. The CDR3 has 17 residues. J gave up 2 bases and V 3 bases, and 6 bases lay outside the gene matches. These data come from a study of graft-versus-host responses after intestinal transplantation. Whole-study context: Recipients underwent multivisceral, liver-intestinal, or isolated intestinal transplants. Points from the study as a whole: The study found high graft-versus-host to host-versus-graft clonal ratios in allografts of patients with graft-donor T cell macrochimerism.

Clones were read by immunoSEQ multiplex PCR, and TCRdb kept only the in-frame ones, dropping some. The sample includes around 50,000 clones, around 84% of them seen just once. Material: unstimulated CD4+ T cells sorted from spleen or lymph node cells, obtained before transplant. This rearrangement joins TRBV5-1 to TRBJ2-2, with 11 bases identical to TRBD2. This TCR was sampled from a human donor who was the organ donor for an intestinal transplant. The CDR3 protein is CASSSWTSGLNTGELFF. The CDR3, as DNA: TGCGCCAGCAGCTCCTGGACTAGCGGGTTAAACACCGGGGAGCTGTTTTTT.